Listed here is a single TCR beta chain. This clone was observed a few times. The antigen it binds to is not known. No clone much larger than this one lies a single base away; base qualities are absent. CD4+ T cells from unexposed donors were collected before the COVID-19 pandemic (2011-2018). Naive and memory CD4+ T cells were separated from cryopreserved PBMCs by CD4 enrichment followed by EasySep naive CD4+ T cell enrichment. Leukapheresis product for the unexposed donors was bought commercially. PBMCs were isolated from leukapheresis product or whole blood by Ficoll-Paque PLUS gradient centrifugation. PBMCs were either cryopreserved at -140 degrees C or used fresh in the expansion assay. The QIAamp Micro DNA Kit was used to extract genomic DNA from the CD4+ T cells. The sample is drawn from a study of CD4 T cells in relation to SARS-CoV-2 and coronaviruses (dated by TCRdb to the early 2020s). Regarding the research as a whole: Shared crossreactive spike epitopes were mapped to their HLA restriction using patient-derived lymphoblastoid cell lines. At the level of individual TCR clonotypes, the study evaluated whether memory CD4+ T cells crossreact between the spike proteins of SARS-CoV-2 and those of common cold coronaviruses. The Adaptive Biotechnologies TCR-sequencing kit was used to sequence samples from a few pre-COVID donors and the naive versus memory experiments, whereas other data were Illumina-based. A different TCR-beta assay, based on Illumina, was used to sequence expansion assays from other donors in the study. Study-wide findings and limitations: Crossreactive clones showed significantly weaker SARS-CoV-2-driven expansion than monoreactive clones, consistent with antigenic imprinting. The study was limited by small numbers of patients and tested TCRs. No donor contributed both pre-pandemic and post-infection samples, which limited tracing the source of pre-existing responses. Since the crossreactivity analysis centred on spike protein, crossreactivity against other viral proteins was not assessed. Memory CD4+ clonotypes crossrecognizing SARS-CoV-2 and at least one common cold coronavirus spike were found in about 61% of donors. Naive versus memory sequencing indicated the assay detects memory recall responses rather than primary responses primed during culture.

Deep-resolution immunoSEQ TCR-beta sequencing was performed on DNA from uncultured naive and memory CD4+ T cells. Turning to the authors' computational methods: During preprocessing, nonproductive sequences were discarded, as were any CDR3s that did not begin with C, did not end with F or W, or were shorter than 7 amino acids. Cultured and uncultured naive and memory CD4+ repertoires were searched for previously identified spike- and CEF-reactive CDR3s. CDR3 homology was quantified as pairwise Levenshtein distance, calculated with the stringdist R package after three terminal residues were trimmed from each end. This is the immuneACCESS table as TCRdb keeps it, with only in-frame sequences that have V and J called. A part of the clones is gone; compared with another copy, unresolved V genes explain less than half, and the rest is unexplained. V and J calls and clone size are those listed in that table; D and trimming were worked out from the DNA. In this sample the table shows some 65,000 clones, 85% to 90% of which occur a single time. The ten largest clones take up over 1.5% of the sample.

From the cysteine up to the phenylalanine, the CDR3 has a length of 17 residues. The CDR3 DNA has 51 bases and is translated from base 1. V loses 0 bases of germline sequence and J loses 4 bases, and the interval between the two ends is 18 bases. The germline V gene encodes CDR1 MGHRA and CDR2 YSYEKL. The chain employs TRBV4-1 and TRBJ1-2; TRBD1 is a weak D gene call, 5 bases matching. Sequenced material: memory CD4+ T cells from PBMCs. The intended sense of this specimen's cell subset or site label: memory (non-naive) CD4+ T cells. This receptor was obtained from a human donor in good health. The CDR3 here reads CASSQDKVWQGGYGYTF. DNA sequence: TGCGCCAGCAGCCAAGATAAGGTATGGCAGGGCGGCTATGGCTACACCTTC.